The rows below give T cell receptor beta chains drawn from one sample of a study of T-cell memory formation after mild COVID-19. TCRdb re-derived calls from the 5' RACE reads in MiXCR, one entry per CDR3 protein. Here the sample spans about 430,000 distinct CDR3 sequences, approximately 25% being singletons. The sequencing sample was made of PBMCs or a T cell subset sorted from them (not recorded which). The receptor source for this set is an adult woman who had mild COVID-19 (a few samples of this study predate the infection). Cell type and time point are not known. CDR3s include the opening cysteine and the closing phenylalanine or tryptophan. The D gene is left open where the match is weak. Size tells how often a clone was seen (once, few, many) or the class of an expanded clone, and some rows leave it out.

>.|15|.|TRBV4-1|TRBJ1-2
TGCGCCAGCAGCCAGGGTTTGGTGGTAGGGTATGGCTACACCTTC
CASSQGLVVGYGYTF
>.|14|.|TRBV7-2|TRBJ1-4
TGTGCCAGCAGCCCAAGGGCAGGGCTTGAAAAACTGTTTTTT
CASSPRAGLEKLFF
>.|15|.|TRBV30|TRBJ2-5
TGTGCCTGGAGCCAGGGACACCCCGTTACAGGGACCCAGTACTTC
CAWSQGHPVTGTQYF
>TRBD1|10|.|TRBV29-1|TRBJ1-2
TGCAGCGTTGGACGACAGGGGTCCACCTTC
CSVGRQGSTF
>.|15|.|TRBV6-5|TRBJ2-6
TGTGCCAGCAGCTACGTCCGGGGGGGGGCCAACGTCCTGACTTTC
CASSYVRGGANVLTF
>.|15|few|TRBV14|TRBJ1-2
TGTGCCAGCAGCCATTCCGGGGCCCGACGGGATGGCTACACCTTC
CASSHSGARRDGYTF
>TRBD1|19|.|TRBV4-1|TRBJ1-5
TGCGCCAGCAGCCAACACCGGGACAGGGGATCAGGGAGCAATCAGCCCCAGCATTTT
CASSQHRDRGSGSNQPQHF
>.|13|.|TRBV7-9|TRBJ2-7
TGTGCCACCCAGGGGACTAACTCCTACGAGCAGTACTTC
CATQGTNSYEQYF
>TRBD2|15|many|TRBV11-2|TRBJ2-1
TGTGCCAGCAGCTCGACTAGCGGGGGGGCCTATGAGCAGTTCTTC
CASSSTSGGAYEQFF
>.|15|.|TRBV7-9|TRBJ2-7
TGTGCCAGCAGTTCGCTAGGGGGAAACTCCTACGAGCAGTACTTC
CASSSLGGNSYEQYF
>TRBD1|14|.|TRBV20-1|TRBJ2-7
TGCAGTGCTAGTGAAGCAGGGGGCTTCTACGAGCAGTACTTC
CSASEAGGFYEQYF
>TRBD2|15|few|TRBV7-3|TRBJ2-2
TGTGCCAGCAGCCCCGGGACTAGCGACAACGGGGAGCTGTTTTTT
CASSPGTSDNGELFF
>TRBD2|14|many|TRBV30|TRBJ2-1
TGTGCCTGGAGCCGGACTAGCGGGATAAATGAGCAGTTCTTC
CAWSRTSGINEQFF
>TRBD2|16|.|TRBV3-1|TRBJ2-1
TGTGCCAGCAGCTCGCTTCCGGGACTAGCGGGGGCGGAGCAGTTCTTC
CASSSLPGLAGAEQFF
>TRBD1|13|few|TRBV7-3|TRBJ1-2
TGTGCCAGCAGCTTCGGGGACAGGGGCGGCTACACCTTC
CASSFGDRGGYTF
>.|15|few|TRBV7-2|TRBJ2-5
TGTGCCAGCAGCTTAGCGCGCACGGATCAAGAGACCCAGTACTTC
CASSLARTDQETQYF
>TRBD2|15|few|TRBV10-3|TRBJ2-1
TGTGCCATCGGACCCGGACTAGCGGGAATACATGAGCAGTTCTTC
CAIGPGLAGIHEQFF
>.|14|many|TRBV14|TRBJ2-7
TGTGCCAGCAGCCAACAGACAGTTACCTACGAGCAGTACTTC
CASSQQTVTYEQYF
>TRBD2|11|.|TRBV24-1|TRBJ2-7
TGTGCCACCGGGGGGGGTGACGAGCAGTACTTC
CATGGGDEQYF
>TRBD2|18|.|TRBV6-2/TRBV6-3|TRBJ2-3
TGTGCCAGCAGTTATAGCGGTCTGACTAGCGGGAGTAGAGATACGCAGTATTTT
CASSYSGLTSGSRDTQYF
>.|17|.|TRBV2|TRBJ2-7
TGTGCCAGCAGTCTCCCAATCCGGGACTCAGCGACCTACGAGCAGTACTTC
CASSLPIRDSATYEQYF
>TRBD1|17|.|TRBV7-9|TRBJ1-1
TGTGCCAGCAGGGCACAGGGGGGGAGGGCTTTGAACACTGAAGCTTTCTTT
CASRAQGGRALNTEAFF
>.|14|.|TRBV25-1|TRBJ1-6
TGTGCCAGCAGTATGTCCGGGAGGCATTCACCCCTCCACTTT
CASSMSGRHSPLHF
>.|17|few|TRBV7-2|TRBJ2-2
TGTGCCACCCCATTAAGCGTTGTCCTAGCGCGGACCGGGGAGCTGTTTTTT
CATPLSVVLARTGELFF